This T cell receptor beta chain is drawn from a study of T cell repertoires in cytomegalovirus infection. Overall study context: Both recently identified HLA-C-restricted and well-studied HLA-B-restricted CMV epitopes were used in the study.

Between the trimmed V and J ends, which lost 1 base and 0 bases, there was a span of 4 bases. This CDR3 comprises 15 residues. CDR1 is MGHDK and CDR2 is SYGVNS in the germline V gene. TCRdb reprocessed the reads with MiXCR, giving one entry per CDR3 protein. The table includes more than 250,000 distinct CDR3 sequences, about 25% detected once. This clonotype was picked up many times. Its antigen remains unknown. The sample consisted of cultured PBMCs, taken from culture after CMV antigen stimulation. The receptor was derived from a human donor in good health (CMV status not recorded). Some clones in this sample may be carry-over from other donors' samples. The chain recombines TRBV25-1 with TRBJ2-6, with D unresolved. CDR3: CASSESGSGANVLTF. The CDR3 DNA sequence: TGTGCCAGCAGTGAATCAGGCTCTGGGGCCAACGTCCTGACTTTC.